This TCR beta chain was sequenced during a study of blood T cell repertoires in COVID-19. V was clipped by 4 bases and J by 4 bases; unmatched bases: 6. The CDR3 totals 14 residues. CDR1 is KGHSH and CDR2 is LQKENI in the germline V gene. Study processing details: Estimation of nucleated cell counts relied on the amplification of reference gene primers. Produced via immunoSEQ multiplex PCR; TCRdb's table is partial and in-frame only. V, J and clone size derive from that table, while D and trimming were established from the DNA sequence. The sample comprises some 120,000 clones, roughly nine tenths of which are singletons, and 4% to 5% rests with the top ten.

This chain joins TRBV18 and TRBJ2-5; TRBD1 aligns across 7 bases. This receptor was obtained from a man in his 60s with COVID-19, enrolled during active disease. The specimen was peripheral blood. CDR3 DNA: TGTGCCAGCTCACGAGGGACAGCTAGAGAGACCCAGTACTTC. Translation gives CASSRGTARETQYF.